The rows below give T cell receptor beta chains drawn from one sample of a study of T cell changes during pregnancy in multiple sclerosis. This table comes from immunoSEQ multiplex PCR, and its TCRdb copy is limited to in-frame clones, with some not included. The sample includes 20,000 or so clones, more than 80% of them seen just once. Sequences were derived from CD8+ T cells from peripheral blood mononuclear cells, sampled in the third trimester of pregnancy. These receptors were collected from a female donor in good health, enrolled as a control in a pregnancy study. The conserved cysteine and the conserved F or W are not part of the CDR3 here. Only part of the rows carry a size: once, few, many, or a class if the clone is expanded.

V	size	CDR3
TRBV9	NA	ASSGTDRVGTEAF
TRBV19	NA	ASSITVLRGIDTEAF
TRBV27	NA	ASSLSAGFNEKLF
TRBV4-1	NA	ASSSRDRGTEAF
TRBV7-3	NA	ASSLSGSMGETQY
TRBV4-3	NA	ASSQDWGGSTGELF
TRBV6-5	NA	ASSWRGPYEQY
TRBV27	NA	ASSLRGLKAEAF
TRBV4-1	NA	ASSQRGSGELF
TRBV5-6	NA	ASSVNTDTQY
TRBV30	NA	ASLGDSYYEQY
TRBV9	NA	ASSVGRTGPYGYT
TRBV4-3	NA	ASSPPGGAAEAF
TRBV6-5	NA	ASSYHPTGRAEAF
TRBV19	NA	ASSIDPETGLNTEAF
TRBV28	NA	ASSLRDGGQETQY
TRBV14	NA	ASSQDWVPSQGYKQY
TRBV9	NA	ASSVSSGGADEQF
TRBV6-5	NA	ATTDRYNTGELF
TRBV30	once	AWSPGVIGGGYT
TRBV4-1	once	ASSPRQGAIHEQY
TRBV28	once	ASSPSLQGGETQY
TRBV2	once	ASTPARGSSSYEQY
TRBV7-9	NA	ASSAGQRGYGYT
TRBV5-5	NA	ASSFHRGDEQY
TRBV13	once	ASSQAQGDEGSPLH
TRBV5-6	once	ASSLEATSTDTQY